Included here is one T cell receptor (beta chain) sequence, with context. Germline is not matched at one junction end, which may reflect a read error. These data are taken from a study of molecular identifiers for immune sequencing clone quantification. Previously reported methods and listed TCR primers produced the bulk TCR libraries. A single record per CDR3 protein comes from TCRdb applying MiXCR to the PCR reads. In the table there are some 680,000 distinct CDR3 sequences, about 25% of which are singletons. CDR3 size: 13 residues. CDR1 is SGDLS, CDR2 YYNGEE, per germline. Sequenced material: naive CD8+ T cells from blood, with Jurkat cell RNA spiked in. Specified subset: FACS-sorted CD8+CD4-CCR7+CD45RA+ naive T cells. V usage is TRBV9 and J usage is TRBJ2-3; unclear D gene. The clonotype was recovered from a human donor in good health. Some libraries in this study had Jurkat cell RNA spiked in. CDR3 sequence: CASSLGATDTQCF. CDR3 bases: TGTGCCAGCAGCTTGGGCGCCACAGATACGCAGTGTTTT.